This T cell receptor beta chain stems from a study of cytomegalovirus exposure and HLA in healthy donors. Points from the study as a whole: In a later analysis, a missense DCLRE1C variant was linked to TCR beta V- and J-gene trimming. Data from an earlier analysis indicated that most TCR beta V segments were productive either about 90% or about 30% of the time.

As to this clone: Its specificity is unknown.

13 Jbeta primers and 60 Vbeta primers were used for the PCR. As processed by the authors: A later analysis tallied tens of millions of unique TCR beta chains, approximately 11 million of them shared. Clones were read by immunoSEQ multiplex PCR, and TCRdb kept only the in-frame ones, dropping some. The D gene and trimming were derived from the DNA, and the V and J assignments and clone size from that table. Its table lists under 130,000 clones. This TCR came from a man between 45 and 60 years old in good health and CMV-seronegative. Sequencing input: PBMCs.

In DNA, the CDR3 is TGTGCCAGCAGCCCGGGGACAGGGGGCGTAGTGGGGGGCTACACCTTC. Encoded protein: CASSPGTGGVVGGYTF. The chain joins TRBV7-8 to TRBJ1-2; 12 bases match TRBD1. The V and J ends lost 5 bases and 8 bases, in that order; junction bases with no gene match: 12. CDR1 SGHVS and CDR2 FQNEAQ come from the germline V gene. The CDR3 has 16 residues.